This T cell receptor beta chain was documented in a study of control samples from healthy donors and cancer patients. The repertoire was sequenced with immunoSEQ multiplex PCR; TCRdb's copy has only in-frame clones and lacks some. The sample lists nearly 55,000 clones; approximately 95% were seen once. Trimming left V 2 bases short and J 5 bases short, with 15 bases between. Germline assignment: CDR1 SNHLY and CDR2 FYNNEI. The CDR3 extends over 15 amino acids. The sequenced sample was blood. This TCR derives from a woman in her 30s in good health. This chain connects TRBV2 to TRBJ1-1; D is undetermined. The CDR3 protein is CASSEKGFLKTEAFF. The CDR3 bases are TGTGCCAGCAGTGAAAAGGGTTTTCTTAAAACTGAAGCTTTCTTT.